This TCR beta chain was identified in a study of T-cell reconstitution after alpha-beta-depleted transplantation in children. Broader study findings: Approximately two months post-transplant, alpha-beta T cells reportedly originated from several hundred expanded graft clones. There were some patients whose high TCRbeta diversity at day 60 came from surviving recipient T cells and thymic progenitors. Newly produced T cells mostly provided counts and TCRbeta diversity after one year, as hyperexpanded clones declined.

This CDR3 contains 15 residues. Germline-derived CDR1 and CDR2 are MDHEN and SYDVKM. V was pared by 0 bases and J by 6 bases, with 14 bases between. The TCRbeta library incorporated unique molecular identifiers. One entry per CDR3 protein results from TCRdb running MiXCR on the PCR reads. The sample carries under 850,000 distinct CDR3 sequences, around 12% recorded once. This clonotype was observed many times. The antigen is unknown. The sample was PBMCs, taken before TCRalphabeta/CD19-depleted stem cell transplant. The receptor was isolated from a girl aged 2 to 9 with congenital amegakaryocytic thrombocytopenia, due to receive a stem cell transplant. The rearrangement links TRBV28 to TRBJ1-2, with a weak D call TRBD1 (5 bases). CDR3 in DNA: TGTGCCAGCAGTTTATGGAGAGTGACAGACAATGGCTACACCTTC. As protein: CASSLWRVTDNGYTF.